This TCR beta chain is from a study of T cells in Graves' hyperthyroidism and ophthalmopathy. Using RNA transcripts as the source, TCR beta CDR3 regions were amplified. HTBI primers were used for first-round RT-PCR of the TCR CDR3. From the multiplex PCR reads, TCRdb called clonotypes with MiXCR, one entry per CDR3 protein. The table lists a few hundred thousand distinct CDR3 sequences, 16% of them singletons. This CDR3 contains 15 residues. Germline loops: CDR1 GTSNPN, CDR2 SVGIG (reference sequence). The junction had 8 bases not matched to a gene; V was cut back by 5 bases and J by 2 bases. This clonotype came up many times.

This TCR derives from a woman aged 35 to 49 with Graves' ophthalmopathy. The chain employs TRBV30 and TRBJ2-5; 10 bases line up with TRBD2. Sequenced sample: blood. The CDR3 DNA is TGTGCCTGGGGCCCCGGACTAGCGGTTCAAGAGACCCAGTACTTC. It is translated as CAWGPGLAVQETQYF.